This TCR beta chain was identified during a study of blood T cell repertoires in COVID-19. Method: immunoSEQ multiplex PCR; TCRdb's copy keeps in-frame clones and lacks some. The top ten clones hold roughly 1.4% of a sample with about 410,000 clones, 70% to 90% of them seen once. V dropped 6 bases and J dropped 2 bases, with 13 bases sitting between them. The CDR3 totals 13 residues. Germline V gene data show CDR1 as SQVTM and CDR2 as ANQGSEA. The receptor was isolated from a woman aged 40 to 55 with COVID-19, enrolled during active disease. The chain combines TRBV29-1 with TRBJ2-5, with a possible D match to TRBD1 (6 bases). Sequenced material: peripheral blood. The CDR3 loop is CSVLMTGQETQYF. The DNA of the CDR3 is TGCAGCGTGCTAATGACAGGTCAAGAGACCCAGTACTTC.